This TCR beta chain was sequenced during a study of molecular identifiers for immune sequencing clone quantification. The J segment lost 3 bases and the V segment lost 7 bases, leaving 10 bases of the junction unmatched. CDR3 length: 15 amino acids. Germline loops: CDR1 SEHNR, CDR2 FQNEAQ (reference sequence). This clonotype was observed at least ten times. One entry per CDR3 protein, called by TCRdb with MiXCR from the PCR reads. Of tens of thousands of distinct CDR3 sequences detected, about a sixth appear once; the ten largest clones hold roughly 1.5%. The sequence came from a human donor in good health. Some libraries in this study had Jurkat cell RNA spiked in. This sequence joins TRBV7-9 and TRBJ2-7; 9 bases map to TRBD1. What was sequenced was naive CD8+ T cells from blood, with Jurkat cell RNA spiked in. The subset was: FACS-sorted CD8+CD4-CCR7+CD45RA+ naive T cells. The CDR3 reads CASTGEGTGNYEQYF. CDR3 DNA: TGTGCCAGCACCGGAGAGGGGACAGGGAACTACGAGCAGTACTTC.